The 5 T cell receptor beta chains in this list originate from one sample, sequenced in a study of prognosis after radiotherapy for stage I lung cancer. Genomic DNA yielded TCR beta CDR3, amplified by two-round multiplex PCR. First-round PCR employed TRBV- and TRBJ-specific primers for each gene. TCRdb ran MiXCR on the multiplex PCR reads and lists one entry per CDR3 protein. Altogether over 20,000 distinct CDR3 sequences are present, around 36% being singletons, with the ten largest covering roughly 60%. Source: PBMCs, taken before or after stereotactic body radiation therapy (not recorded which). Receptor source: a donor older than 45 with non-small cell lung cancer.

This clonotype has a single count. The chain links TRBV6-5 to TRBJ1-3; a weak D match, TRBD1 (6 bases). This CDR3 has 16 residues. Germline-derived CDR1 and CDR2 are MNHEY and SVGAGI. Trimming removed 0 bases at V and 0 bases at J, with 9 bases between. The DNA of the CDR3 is TGTGCCAGCAGTTACTCGGACAGCCGCTCTGGAAACACCATATATTTT. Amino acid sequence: CASSYSDSRSGNTIYF.

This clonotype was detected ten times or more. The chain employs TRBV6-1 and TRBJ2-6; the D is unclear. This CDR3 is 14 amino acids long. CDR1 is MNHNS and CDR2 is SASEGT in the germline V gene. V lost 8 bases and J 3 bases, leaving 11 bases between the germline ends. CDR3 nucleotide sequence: TGTGCCAGCTCAAGGGCCGATGGGGCCAACGTCCTGACTTTC. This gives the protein CASSRADGANVLTF.

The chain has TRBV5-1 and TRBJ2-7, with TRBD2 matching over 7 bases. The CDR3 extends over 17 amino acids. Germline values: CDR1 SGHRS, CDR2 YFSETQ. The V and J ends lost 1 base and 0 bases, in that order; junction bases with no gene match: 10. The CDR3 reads CASSLSTTGRYSYEQYF. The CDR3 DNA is TGCGCCAGCAGCTTGTCGACTACCGGGAGGTACTCCTACGAGCAGTACTTC.

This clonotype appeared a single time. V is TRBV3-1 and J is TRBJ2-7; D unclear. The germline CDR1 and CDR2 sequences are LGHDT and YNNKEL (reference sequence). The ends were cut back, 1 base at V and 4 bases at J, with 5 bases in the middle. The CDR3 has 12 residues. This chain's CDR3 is CASSQARYEQYF. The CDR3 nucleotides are TGTGCCAGCAGCCAAGCGAGATACGAGCAGTACTTC.

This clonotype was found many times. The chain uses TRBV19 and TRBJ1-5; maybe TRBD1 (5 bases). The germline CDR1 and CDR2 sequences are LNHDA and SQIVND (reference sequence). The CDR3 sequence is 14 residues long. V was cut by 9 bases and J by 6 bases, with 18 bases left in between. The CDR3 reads CASRMGGGTQPQHF. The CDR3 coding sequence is TGTGCCAGCAGGATGGGCGGGGGTACTCAGCCCCAGCATTTT.